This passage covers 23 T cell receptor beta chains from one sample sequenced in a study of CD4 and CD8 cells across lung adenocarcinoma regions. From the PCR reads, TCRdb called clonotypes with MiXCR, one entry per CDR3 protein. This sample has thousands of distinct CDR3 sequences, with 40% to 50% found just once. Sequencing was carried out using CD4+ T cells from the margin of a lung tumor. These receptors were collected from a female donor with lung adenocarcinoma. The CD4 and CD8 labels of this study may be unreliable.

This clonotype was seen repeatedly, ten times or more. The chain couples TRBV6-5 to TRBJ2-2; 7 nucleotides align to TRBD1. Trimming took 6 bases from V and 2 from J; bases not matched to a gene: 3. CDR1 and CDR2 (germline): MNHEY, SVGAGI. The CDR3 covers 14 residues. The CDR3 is CASRGDSNTGELFF. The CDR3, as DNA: TGTGCCAGCAGGGGGGACAGCAACACCGGGGAGCTGTTTTTT.

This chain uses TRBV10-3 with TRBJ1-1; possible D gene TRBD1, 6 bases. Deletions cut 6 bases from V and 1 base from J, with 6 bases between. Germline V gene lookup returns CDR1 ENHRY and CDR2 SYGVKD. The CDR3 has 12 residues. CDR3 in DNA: TGTGCCATCAGGACAGGGAACACTGAAGCTTTCTTT. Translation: CAIRTGNTEAFF.

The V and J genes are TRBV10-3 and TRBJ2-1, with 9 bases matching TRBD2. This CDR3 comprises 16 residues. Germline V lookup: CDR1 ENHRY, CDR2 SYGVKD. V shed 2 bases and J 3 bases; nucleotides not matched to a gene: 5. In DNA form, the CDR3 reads TGTGCCATCAGTGAGATGACTAGCGGCCTCTACAATGAGCAGTTCTTC. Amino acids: CAISEMTSGLYNEQFF.

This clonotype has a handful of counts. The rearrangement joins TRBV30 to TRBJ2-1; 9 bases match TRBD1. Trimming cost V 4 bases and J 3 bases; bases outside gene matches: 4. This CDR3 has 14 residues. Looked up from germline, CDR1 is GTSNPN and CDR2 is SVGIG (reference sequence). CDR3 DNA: TGTGCCTGGAATACAGGGGGCTACTACAATGAGCAGTTCTTC. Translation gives CAWNTGGYYNEQFF. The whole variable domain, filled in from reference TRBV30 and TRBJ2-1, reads SQTIHQWPATLVQPVGSPLSLECTVEGTSNPNLYWYRQAAGRGLQLLFYSVGIGQISSEVPQNLSASRPQDRQFILSSKKLLLSDSGFYLCAWNTGGYYNEQFFGPGTRLTVL.

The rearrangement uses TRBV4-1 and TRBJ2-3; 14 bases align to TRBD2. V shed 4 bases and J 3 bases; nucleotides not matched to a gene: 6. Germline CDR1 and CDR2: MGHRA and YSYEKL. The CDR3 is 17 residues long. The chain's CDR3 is CASSLTGTSGSTDTQYF. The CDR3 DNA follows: TGCGCCAGCAGCCTTACCGGGACTAGCGGGAGTACAGATACGCAGTATTTT.

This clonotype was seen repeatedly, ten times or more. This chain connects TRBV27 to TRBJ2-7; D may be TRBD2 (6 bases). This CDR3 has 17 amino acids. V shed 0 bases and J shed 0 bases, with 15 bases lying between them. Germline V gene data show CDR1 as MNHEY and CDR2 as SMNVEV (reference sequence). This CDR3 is CASSLSGWGLSSYEQYF. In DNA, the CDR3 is TGTGCCAGCAGTTTATCGGGGTGGGGACTTAGCTCCTACGAGCAGTACTTC.

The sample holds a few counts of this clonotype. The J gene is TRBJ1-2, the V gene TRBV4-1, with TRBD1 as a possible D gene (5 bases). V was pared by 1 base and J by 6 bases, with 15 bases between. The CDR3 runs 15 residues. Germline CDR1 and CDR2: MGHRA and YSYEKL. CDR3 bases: TGCGCCAGCAGCCAAGTTATTGGGGGGGAAGATGGCTACACCTTC. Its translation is CASSQVIGGEDGYTF.

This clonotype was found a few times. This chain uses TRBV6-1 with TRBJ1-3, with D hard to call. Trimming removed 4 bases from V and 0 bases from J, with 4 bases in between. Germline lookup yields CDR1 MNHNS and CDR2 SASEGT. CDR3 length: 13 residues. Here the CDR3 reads CASSAHSGNTIYF. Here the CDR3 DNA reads TGTGCCAGCAGTGCGCACTCTGGAAACACCATATATTTT.

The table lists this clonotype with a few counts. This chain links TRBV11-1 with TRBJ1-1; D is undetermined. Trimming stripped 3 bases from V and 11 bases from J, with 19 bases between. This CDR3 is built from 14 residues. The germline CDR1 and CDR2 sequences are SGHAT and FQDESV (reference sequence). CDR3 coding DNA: TGTGCCAGCAGCTTCCTGAGAGGTGAGGGAGCGGCTTTCTTT. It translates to CASSFLRGEGAAFF.

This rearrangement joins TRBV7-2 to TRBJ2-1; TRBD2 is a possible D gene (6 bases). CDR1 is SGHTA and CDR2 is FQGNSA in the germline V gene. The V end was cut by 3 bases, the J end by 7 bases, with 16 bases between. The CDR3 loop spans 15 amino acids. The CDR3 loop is CASSFTSFGANEQFF. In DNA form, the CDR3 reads TGTGCCAGCAGCTTTACTAGCTTTGGGGCGAATGAGCAGTTCTTC.

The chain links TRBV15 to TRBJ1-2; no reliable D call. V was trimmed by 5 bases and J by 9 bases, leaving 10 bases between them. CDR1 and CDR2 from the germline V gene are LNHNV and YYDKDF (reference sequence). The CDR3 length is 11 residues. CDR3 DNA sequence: TGTGCCACCAGCGCGGGTCATAGCTACACCTTC. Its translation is CATSAGHSYTF.

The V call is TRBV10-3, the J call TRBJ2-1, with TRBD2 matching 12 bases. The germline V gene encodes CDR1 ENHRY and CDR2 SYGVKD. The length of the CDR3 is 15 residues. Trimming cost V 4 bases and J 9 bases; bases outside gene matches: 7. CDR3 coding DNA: TGTGCCATCAGTGTAAGGCTAGCGGGAGGGAGTGAGCAGTTCTTC. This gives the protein CAISVRLAGGSEQFF.

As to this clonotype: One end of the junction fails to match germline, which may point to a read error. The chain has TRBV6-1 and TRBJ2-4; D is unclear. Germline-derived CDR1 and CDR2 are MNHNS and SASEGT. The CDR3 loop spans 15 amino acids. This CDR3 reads CASSARLGDKNMQYF. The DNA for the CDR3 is TGTGCCAGCAGCGCGCGGCTAGGAGACAAAAATATGCAGTATTTC.

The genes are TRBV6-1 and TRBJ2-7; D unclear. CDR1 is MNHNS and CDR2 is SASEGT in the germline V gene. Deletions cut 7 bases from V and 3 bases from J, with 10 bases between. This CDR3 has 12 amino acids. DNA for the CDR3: TGTGCCAGCACTCTAGACCTCTACGAGCAGTACTTC. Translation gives CASTLDLYEQYF.

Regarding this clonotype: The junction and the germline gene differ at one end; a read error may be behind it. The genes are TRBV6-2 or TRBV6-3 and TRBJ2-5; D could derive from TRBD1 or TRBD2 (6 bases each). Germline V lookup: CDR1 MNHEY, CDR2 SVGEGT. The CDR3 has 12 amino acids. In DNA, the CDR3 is TGTGCCAGCAGGGAGGGGGGTCGGCGAGCGTTCTTC. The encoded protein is CASREGGRRAFF.

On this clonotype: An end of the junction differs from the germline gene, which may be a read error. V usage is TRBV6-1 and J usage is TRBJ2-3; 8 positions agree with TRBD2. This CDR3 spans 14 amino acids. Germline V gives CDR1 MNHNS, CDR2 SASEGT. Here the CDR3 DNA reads TGTGCCAGCAGTGAGAGCGGGGGCCGGAAGACGCAGTATTTC. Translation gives CASSESGGRKTQYF.

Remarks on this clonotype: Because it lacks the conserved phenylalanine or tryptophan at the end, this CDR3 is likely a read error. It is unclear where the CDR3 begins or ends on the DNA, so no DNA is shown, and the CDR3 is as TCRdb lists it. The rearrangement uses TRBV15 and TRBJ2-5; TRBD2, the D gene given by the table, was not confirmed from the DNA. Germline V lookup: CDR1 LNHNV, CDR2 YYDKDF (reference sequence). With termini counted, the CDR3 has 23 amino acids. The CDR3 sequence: CVMSTALWVTSSLDGSGRRSWGR.

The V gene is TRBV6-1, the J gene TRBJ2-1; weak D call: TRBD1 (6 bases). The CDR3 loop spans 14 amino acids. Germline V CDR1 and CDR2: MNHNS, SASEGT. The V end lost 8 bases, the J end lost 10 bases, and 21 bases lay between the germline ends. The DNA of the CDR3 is TGTGCCAGCGTCTCTGGACAGATGAACGACGAGCAGTTCTTC. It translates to CASVSGQMNDEQFF.

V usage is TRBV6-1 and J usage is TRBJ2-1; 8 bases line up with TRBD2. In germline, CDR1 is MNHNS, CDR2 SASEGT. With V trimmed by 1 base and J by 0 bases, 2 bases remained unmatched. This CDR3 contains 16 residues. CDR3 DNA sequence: TGTGCCAGCAGTGAAGGGGCGGGAGGCTCCTACAATGAGCAGTTCTTC. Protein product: CASSEGAGGSYNEQFF.

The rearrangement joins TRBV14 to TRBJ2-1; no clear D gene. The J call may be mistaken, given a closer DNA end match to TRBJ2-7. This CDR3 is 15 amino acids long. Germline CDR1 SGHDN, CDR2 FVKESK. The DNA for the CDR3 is TGTGCCAGCAGCCGTGAACACGCGAGCTCCTACGAGCAGTACTTC. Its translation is CASSREHASSYEQYF.

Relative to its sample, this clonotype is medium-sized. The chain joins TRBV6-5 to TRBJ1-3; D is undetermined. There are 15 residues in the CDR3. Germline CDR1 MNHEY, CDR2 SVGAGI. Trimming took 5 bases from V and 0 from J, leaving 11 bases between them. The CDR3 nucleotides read TGTGCCAGCAGTCTGGACGGATCCTCTGGAAACACCATATATTTT. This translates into CASSLDGSSGNTIYF.

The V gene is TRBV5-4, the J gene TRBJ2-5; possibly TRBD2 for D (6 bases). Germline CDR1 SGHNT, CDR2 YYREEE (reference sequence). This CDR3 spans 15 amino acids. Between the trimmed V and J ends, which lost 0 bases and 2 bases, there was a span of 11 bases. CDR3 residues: CASSLVAEGQETQYF. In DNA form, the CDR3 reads TGTGCCAGCAGCTTGGTGGCGGAGGGGCAAGAGACCCAGTACTTC. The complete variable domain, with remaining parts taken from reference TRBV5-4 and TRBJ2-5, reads ETGVTQSPTHLIKTRGQQVTLRCSSQSGHNTVSWYQQALGQGPQFIFQYYREEENGRGNFPPRFSGLQFPNYSSELNVNALELDDSALYLCASSLVAEGQETQYFGPGTRLLVL.

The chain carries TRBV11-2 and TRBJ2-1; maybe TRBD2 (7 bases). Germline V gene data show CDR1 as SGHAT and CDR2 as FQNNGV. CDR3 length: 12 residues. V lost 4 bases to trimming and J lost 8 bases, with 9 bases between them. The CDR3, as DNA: TGTGCCAGCAGCTCCGGGGGGCATGAGCAGTTCTTC. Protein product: CASSSGGHEQFF.